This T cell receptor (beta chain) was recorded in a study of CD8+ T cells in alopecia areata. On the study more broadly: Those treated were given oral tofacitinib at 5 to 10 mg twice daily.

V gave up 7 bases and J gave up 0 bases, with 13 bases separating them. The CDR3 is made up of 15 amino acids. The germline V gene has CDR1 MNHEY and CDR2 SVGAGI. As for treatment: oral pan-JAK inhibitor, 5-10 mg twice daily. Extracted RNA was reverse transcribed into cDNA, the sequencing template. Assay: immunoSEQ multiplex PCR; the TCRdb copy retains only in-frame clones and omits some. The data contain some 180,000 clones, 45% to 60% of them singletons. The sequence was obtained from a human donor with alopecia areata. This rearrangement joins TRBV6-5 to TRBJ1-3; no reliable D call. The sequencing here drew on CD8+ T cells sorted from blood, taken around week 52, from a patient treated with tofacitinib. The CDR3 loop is CASTVGIYSGNTIYF. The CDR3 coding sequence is TGTGCCAGCACGGTCGGGATTTACTCTGGAAACACCATATATTTT.